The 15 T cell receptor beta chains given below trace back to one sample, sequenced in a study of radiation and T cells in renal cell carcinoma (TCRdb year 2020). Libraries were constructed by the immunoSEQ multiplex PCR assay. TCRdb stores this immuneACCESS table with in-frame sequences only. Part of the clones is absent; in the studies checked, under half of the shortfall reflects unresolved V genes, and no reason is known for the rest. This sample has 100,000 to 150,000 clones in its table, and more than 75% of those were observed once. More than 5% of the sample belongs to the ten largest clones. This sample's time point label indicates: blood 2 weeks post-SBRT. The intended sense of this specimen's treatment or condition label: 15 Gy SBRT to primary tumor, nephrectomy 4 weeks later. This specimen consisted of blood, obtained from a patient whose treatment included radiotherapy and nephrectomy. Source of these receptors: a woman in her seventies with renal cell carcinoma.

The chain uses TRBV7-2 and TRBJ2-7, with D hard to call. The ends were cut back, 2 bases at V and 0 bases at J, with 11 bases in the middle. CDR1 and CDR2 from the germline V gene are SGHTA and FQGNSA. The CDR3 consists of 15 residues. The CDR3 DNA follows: TGTGCCAGCAGCTTATTAGTGGCTAGCTCCTACGAGCAGTACTTC. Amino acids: CASSLLVASSYEQYF.

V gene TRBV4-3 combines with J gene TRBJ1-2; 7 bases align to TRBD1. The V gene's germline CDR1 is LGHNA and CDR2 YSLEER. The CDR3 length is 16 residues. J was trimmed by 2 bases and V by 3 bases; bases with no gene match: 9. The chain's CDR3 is CASSQDDRVSNYGYTF. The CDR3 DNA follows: TGCGCCAGCAGCCAGGACGACAGGGTATCGAACTATGGCTACACCTTC.

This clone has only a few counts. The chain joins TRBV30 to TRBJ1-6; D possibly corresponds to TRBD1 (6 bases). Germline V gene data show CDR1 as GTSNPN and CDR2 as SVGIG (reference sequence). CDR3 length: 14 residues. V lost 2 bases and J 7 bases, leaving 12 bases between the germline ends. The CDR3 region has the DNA TGTGCCTGGAGTCCCCGGACAGTGAATTCACCCCTCCACTTT. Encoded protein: CAWSPRTVNSPLHF.

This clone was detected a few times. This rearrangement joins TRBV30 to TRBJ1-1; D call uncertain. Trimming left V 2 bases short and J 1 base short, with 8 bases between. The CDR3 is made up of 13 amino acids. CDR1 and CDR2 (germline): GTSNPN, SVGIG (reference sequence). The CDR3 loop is CAWSWQANTEAFF. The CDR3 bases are TGTGCCTGGAGTTGGCAGGCGAACACTGAAGCTTTCTTT. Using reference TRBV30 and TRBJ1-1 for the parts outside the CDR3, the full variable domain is SQTIHQWPATLVQPVGSPLSLECTVEGTSNPNLYWYRQAAGRGLQLLFYSVGIGQISSEVPQNLSASRPQDRQFILSSKKLLLSDSGFYLCAWSWQANTEAFFGQGTRLTVV.

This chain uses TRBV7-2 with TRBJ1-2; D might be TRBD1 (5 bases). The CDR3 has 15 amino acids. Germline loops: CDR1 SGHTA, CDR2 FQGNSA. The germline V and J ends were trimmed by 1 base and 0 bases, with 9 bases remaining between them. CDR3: CASSLDRGPNYGYTF. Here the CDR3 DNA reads TGTGCCAGCAGCTTAGATAGGGGTCCTAACTATGGCTACACCTTC.

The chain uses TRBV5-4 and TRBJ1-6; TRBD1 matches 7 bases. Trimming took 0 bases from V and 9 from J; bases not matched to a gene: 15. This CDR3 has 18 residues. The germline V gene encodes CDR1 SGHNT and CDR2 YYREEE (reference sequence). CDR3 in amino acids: CASSLGSSRGYMSSPLHF. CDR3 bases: TGTGCCAGCAGCTTGGGAAGTAGCAGGGGGTACATGAGTTCACCCCTCCACTTT.

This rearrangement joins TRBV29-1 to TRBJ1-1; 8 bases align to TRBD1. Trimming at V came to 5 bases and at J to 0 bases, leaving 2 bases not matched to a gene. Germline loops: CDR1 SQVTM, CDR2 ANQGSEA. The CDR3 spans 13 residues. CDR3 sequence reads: CSVQGALNTEAFF. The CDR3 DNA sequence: TGCAGCGTTCAGGGGGCCTTGAACACTGAAGCTTTCTTT. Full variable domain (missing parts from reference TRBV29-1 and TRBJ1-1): SAVISQKPSRDICQRGTSLTIQCQVDSQVTMMFWYRQQPGQSLTLIATANQGSEATYESGFVIDKFPISRPNLTFSTLTVSNMSPEDSSIYLCSVQGALNTEAFFGQGTRLTVV.

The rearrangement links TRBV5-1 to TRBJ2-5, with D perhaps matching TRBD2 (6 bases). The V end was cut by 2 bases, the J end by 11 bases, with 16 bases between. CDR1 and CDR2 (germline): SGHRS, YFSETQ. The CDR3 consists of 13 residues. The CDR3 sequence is CASSFGKTGEQYF. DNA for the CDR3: TGCGCCAGCAGCTTCGGTAAAACGGGGGAGCAGTACTTC.

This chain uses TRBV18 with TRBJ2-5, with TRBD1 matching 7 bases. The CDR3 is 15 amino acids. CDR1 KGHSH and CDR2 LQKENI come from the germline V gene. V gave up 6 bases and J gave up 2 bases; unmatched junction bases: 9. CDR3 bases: TGTGCCAGCTCGGACGAGAGGGGGCTGCAAGAGACCCAGTACTTC. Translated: CASSDERGLQETQYF.

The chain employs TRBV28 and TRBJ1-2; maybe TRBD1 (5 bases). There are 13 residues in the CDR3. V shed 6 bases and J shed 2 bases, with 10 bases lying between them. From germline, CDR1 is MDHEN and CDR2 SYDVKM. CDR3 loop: CASRDMVNYGYTF. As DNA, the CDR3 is TGTGCCAGCAGGGACATGGTGAACTATGGCTACACCTTC.

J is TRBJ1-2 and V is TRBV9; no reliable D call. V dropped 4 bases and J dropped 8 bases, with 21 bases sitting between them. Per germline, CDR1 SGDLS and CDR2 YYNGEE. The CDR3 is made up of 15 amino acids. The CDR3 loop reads CASSREASRSTGYTF. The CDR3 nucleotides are TGTGCCAGCAGCAGAGAGGCCTCACGCAGTACGGGCTACACCTTC.

The CDR3 spells CASSLSITTGELFF. As DNA, the CDR3 is TGCGCCAGCAGCTTGTCGATTACCACCGGGGAGCTGTTTTTT. The chain carries TRBV5-1 and TRBJ2-2; the D is unclear. Trimming pared 1 base from V and 4 bases from J, leaving 8 bases between. Germline V gene data show CDR1 as SGHRS and CDR2 as YFSETQ. The CDR3 extends over 14 amino acids.

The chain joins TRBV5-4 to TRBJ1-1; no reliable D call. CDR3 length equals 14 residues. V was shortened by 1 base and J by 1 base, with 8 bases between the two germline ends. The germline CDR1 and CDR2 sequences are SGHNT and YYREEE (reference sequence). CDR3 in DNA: TGTGCCAGCAGCTTGCAGAGCCCGAACACTGAAGCTTTCTTT. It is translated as CASSLQSPNTEAFF. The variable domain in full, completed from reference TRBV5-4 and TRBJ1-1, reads ETGVTQSPTHLIKTRGQQVTLRCSSQSGHNTVSWYQQALGQGPQFIFQYYREEENGRGNFPPRFSGLQFPNYSSELNVNALELDDSALYLCASSLQSPNTEAFFGQGTRLTVV.

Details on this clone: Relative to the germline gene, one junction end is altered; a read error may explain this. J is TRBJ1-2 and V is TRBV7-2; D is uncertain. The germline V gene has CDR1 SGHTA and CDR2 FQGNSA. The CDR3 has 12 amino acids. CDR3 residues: CASSLGVTVRDF. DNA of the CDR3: TGTGCCAGCAGCTTAGGGGTAACGGTCCGAGATTTC. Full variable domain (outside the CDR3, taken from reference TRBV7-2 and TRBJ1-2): GAGVSQSPSNKVTEKGKDVELRCDPISGHTALYWYRQSLGQGLEFLIYFQGNSAPDKSGLPSDRFSAERTGGSVSTLTIQRTQQEDSAVYLCASSLGVTVRDFGSGTRLTVV.

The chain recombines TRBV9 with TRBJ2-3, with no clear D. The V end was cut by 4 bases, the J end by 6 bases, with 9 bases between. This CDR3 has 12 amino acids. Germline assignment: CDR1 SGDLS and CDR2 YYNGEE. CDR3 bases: TGTGCCAGCAGCCTTACTACGGATACGCAGTATTTT. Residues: CASSLTTDTQYF.